Below are 30 T cell receptor beta chains sequenced from a single sample in a study of CD8 T cells in Susac syndrome. Reverse transcription of about 0.45 to 1 ug RNA was performed with random hexamers. One entry per CDR3 protein, called by TCRdb with MiXCR from the immunoSEQ multiplex PCR reads. Counted here are roughly 150,000 distinct CDR3 sequences, about 94% occurring once; the ten biggest clones make up over 0.2%. The sequenced sample was CD8+ T cells from PBMCs. Receptors were obtained from a human donor with multiple sclerosis.

This chain's CDR3 is CASSLPQVSYEQYF. The DNA for the CDR3 is TGTGCCAGCAGCTTGCCTCAAGTCTCCTACGAGCAGTACTTC. This chain links TRBV7-9 with TRBJ2-7; no reliable D call. Trimming removed 3 bases at V and 0 bases at J, with 9 bases between. Germline CDR1 and CDR2: SEHNR and FQNEAQ (reference sequence). This CDR3 has 14 amino acids.

V usage is TRBV14 and J usage is TRBJ2-7, with unresolved D. V was cut by 1 base and J by 3 bases, with 10 bases left in between. Germline V gene data show CDR1 as SGHDN and CDR2 as FVKESK. This CDR3 has 14 residues. The DNA for the CDR3 is TGTGCCAGCAGCCAAGTACGGGCCGACTACGAGCAGTACTTC. It yields the protein CASSQVRADYEQYF.

The V gene is TRBV7-9, the J gene TRBJ2-5; a possible D gene is TRBD2 (7 bases). The V and J ends lost 7 bases and 1 base respectively, with 16 bases between them. Germline CDR1 reads SEHNR; CDR2 reads FQNEAQ (reference sequence). CDR3 length: 15 residues. DNA for the CDR3: TGTGCCAGCATGGGCCGGGGGGCAGCCCAAGAGACCCAGTACTTC. Translating it yields CASMGRGAAQETQYF. Drawing the rest from reference TRBV7-9 and TRBJ2-5, the complete variable domain is DTGVSQNPRHKITKRGQNVTFRCDPISEHNRLYWYRQTLGQGPEFLTYFQNEAQLEKSRLLSDRFSAERPKGSFSTLEIQRTEQGDSAMYLCASMGRGAAQETQYFGPGTRLLVL.

V is TRBV29-1 and J is TRBJ1-1, with a weak D call TRBD1 (6 bases). This CDR3 spans 11 amino acids. Germline V CDR1 and CDR2: SQVTM, ANQGSEA. V lost 6 bases and J lost 4, with 9 bases in between. CDR3 nucleotide sequence: TGCAGCGTACAGGGTTTCACTGAAGCTTTCTTT. Encoded protein: CSVQGFTEAFF.

This sequence joins TRBV4-1 and TRBJ1-1, with 8 bases fitting TRBD1. Per germline, CDR1 MGHRA and CDR2 YSYEKL. The CDR3 spans 15 residues. Trimming cost V 1 base and J 3 bases; bases outside gene matches: 4. In nucleotides, the CDR3 is TGCGCCAGCAGCCAAGGGACAGGGCAGGACACTGAAGCTTTCTTT. Amino acid sequence: CASSQGTGQDTEAFF.

The V and J genes are TRBV13 and TRBJ2-3; 10 bases map to TRBD2. Looked up from germline, CDR1 is PRHDT and CDR2 is FYEKMQ (reference sequence). This CDR3 spans 15 amino acids. The V and J ends lost 2 bases and 1 base, in that order; junction bases with no gene match: 0. The CDR3 sequence: CASSLLAGGTDTQYF. The CDR3 region has the DNA TGTGCCAGCAGCTTACTAGCGGGGGGCACAGATACGCAGTATTTT.

The chain recombines TRBV20-1 with TRBJ2-7; 10 bases align to TRBD1. Germline trimming cut 6 bases from V and 2 bases from J; bases unmatched to any gene: 7. The V gene's germline CDR1 is DFQATT and CDR2 SNEGSKA (reference sequence). The CDR3 extends over 14 amino acids. As DNA, the CDR3 is TGCAGTGCAGGACCGGGACAGGGGCCCTACGAGCAGTACTTC. Protein: CSAGPGQGPYEQYF.

The chain couples TRBV27 to TRBJ2-5; the D call may be TRBD1 or TRBD2 (6 bases each). Germline CDR1 is MNHEY and CDR2 is SMNVEV (reference sequence). V was clipped by 2 bases and J by 10 bases, with 14 bases between them. The CDR3 is made up of 13 amino acids. The CDR3 nucleotides read TGTGCCAGCAGTTTAAGGGGGGCCTATGACCAGTACTTC. Protein: CASSLRGAYDQYF.

The chain carries TRBV6-5 and TRBJ1-5; D not certain. CDR3 length: 14 amino acids. Germline V gives CDR1 MNHEY, CDR2 SVGAGI. The germline V and J ends were trimmed by 2 bases and 2 bases, with 7 bases remaining between them. The CDR3 DNA reads TGTGCCAGCAGTTACAGGGAGGGCAATCAGCCCCAGCATTTT. Its protein is CASSYREGNQPQHF.

The genes are TRBV2 and TRBJ2-7; no definite D call. Germline V gene sequence: CDR1 SNHLY, CDR2 FYNNEI. The germline V and J ends were trimmed by 1 base and 6 bases, with 4 bases remaining between them. CDR3 length equals 11 residues. As DNA, the CDR3 is TGTGCCAGCAGTGAAGTAGGCGAGCAGTACTTC. It yields the protein CASSEVGEQYF.

This chain uses TRBV28 with TRBJ1-1; D remains unclear. Trimming stripped 2 bases from V and 1 base from J, with 8 bases between. The CDR3 totals 14 residues. Per germline, CDR1 MDHEN and CDR2 SYDVKM. The CDR3 DNA follows: TGTGCCAGCAGTTTAGTAGGCCCGAACACTGAAGCTTTCTTT. As protein: CASSLVGPNTEAFF.

The CDR3 reads CSARDTSGPMDRANTGELFF. In DNA form, the CDR3 reads TGCAGTGCTAGAGACACCTCCGGTCCCATGGACAGGGCGAACACCGGGGAGCTGTTTTTT. The rearrangement uses TRBV20-1 and TRBJ2-2; the match to TRBD1 covers 8 bases. V trimming: 0 bases; J trimming: 0 bases; junction bases outside the gene matches: 15. The germline gives CDR1 DFQATT, CDR2 SNEGSKA (reference sequence). The CDR3 has 20 amino acids.

The V and J genes are TRBV28 and TRBJ2-7; 12 bases are shared with TRBD2. The CDR3 has 14 residues. The V and J ends lost 6 bases and 2 bases, in that order; junction bases with no gene match: 2. Germline CDR1 is MDHEN and CDR2 is SYDVKM. The CDR3 sequence: CASRWTSGAYEQYF. CDR3 sequence (DNA): TGTGCCAGCAGATGGACTAGCGGGGCCTACGAGCAGTACTTC.

J is TRBJ1-2 and V is TRBV15; D call uncertain. The ends were cut back, 3 bases at V and 4 bases at J, with 12 bases in the middle. There are 14 residues in the CDR3. The germline CDR1 and CDR2 sequences are LNHNV and YYDKDF (reference sequence). CDR3 nucleotide sequence: TGTGCCACCAGCAGGCGAGGGTCGTTCTATGGCTACACCTTC. This codes for CATSRRGSFYGYTF.

This clonotype is a singleton in its sample. The rearrangement links TRBV4-1 to TRBJ2-5; no definite D call. The CDR3 sequence is 14 residues long. In germline, CDR1 is MGHRA, CDR2 YSYEKL. V gave up 4 bases and J gave up 4 bases, with 13 bases separating them. CDR3 sequence: CASSLSSLAETQYF. The CDR3 bases are TGCGCCAGCAGCCTATCGAGCCTGGCAGAGACCCAGTACTTC.

The rearrangement uses TRBV28 and TRBJ2-7; the match to TRBD1 covers 10 bases. Germline V gene lookup returns CDR1 MDHEN and CDR2 SYDVKM. The CDR3 has 15 amino acids. V shed 4 bases, J shed 3 bases, and the junction held 6 bases outside the gene matches. The CDR3: CASSSEDRGDYEQYF. DNA of the CDR3: TGTGCCAGCAGTTCCGAGGACAGGGGGGACTACGAGCAGTACTTC.

The V gene is TRBV9, the J gene TRBJ2-1, with D perhaps given as TRBD1 or TRBD2 (6 bases each). This CDR3 has 14 residues. The V gene's germline CDR1 is SGDLS and CDR2 YYNGEE. Between the trimmed V and J ends, which lost 3 bases and 8 bases, there was a span of 15 bases. The CDR3 here is CASSGRPGGDEQFF. DNA for the CDR3: TGTGCCAGCAGCGGACGACCCGGGGGCGATGAGCAGTTCTTC.

CDR3 nucleotides: TGTGCCAGCAGCTTAAGGGACAAGACCACAGATACGCAGTATTTT. This translates into CASSLRDKTTDTQYF. The chain recombines TRBV7-8 with TRBJ2-3; TRBD1 might be the D (6 bases). The CDR3 totals 15 residues. With 2 bases removed from V and 2 bases from J, the gap between germline ends came to 11 bases. CDR1 is SGHVS and CDR2 is FQNEAQ in the germline V gene.

The J gene is TRBJ2-1, the V gene TRBV24-1, with D unresolved. The CDR3 has 12 amino acids. The germline CDR1 and CDR2 sequences are KGHDR and SFDVKD. V dropped 0 bases and J dropped 8 bases, with 4 bases sitting between them. The CDR3 nucleotides are TGTGCCACCAGTGATTTGTCCGATGAGCAGTTCTTC. Protein sequence: CATSDLSDEQFF.

V and J are TRBV29-1 and TRBJ1-1; no reliable D call. V was clipped by 7 bases and J by 0 bases, with 9 bases between them. The CDR3 sequence is 12 residues long. Germline lookup yields CDR1 SQVTM and CDR2 ANQGSEA. The CDR3 is CSAQTLNTEAFF. The CDR3 DNA reads as TGCAGCGCTCAGACCCTGAACACTGAAGCTTTCTTT.

V and J are TRBV2 and TRBJ2-3; D possibly matches TRBD1 or TRBD2 (5 bases each). CDR1 is SNHLY, CDR2 FYNNEI, per germline. Deletions cut 4 bases from V and 3 bases from J, with 17 bases between. This CDR3 is built from 16 residues. The CDR3: CASSGGQGTLTDTQYF. As DNA, the CDR3 is TGTGCCAGCAGTGGGGGCCAAGGGACCTTAACAGATACGCAGTATTTT.

The chain's CDR3 is CASSFGTGLRDTQYF. As DNA, the CDR3 is TGTGCCAGCAGTTTTGGGACAGGGCTGAGAGATACGCAGTATTTT. The rearrangement links TRBV27 to TRBJ2-3; 9 positions match TRBD1. The germline V gene has CDR1 MNHEY and CDR2 SMNVEV (reference sequence). J gave up 5 bases and V 3 bases, and 6 bases lay outside the gene matches. The CDR3 contains 15 residues.

The chain combines TRBV5-1 with TRBJ1-6; a weak D match, TRBD1 (5 bases). From germline, CDR1 is SGHRS and CDR2 YFSETQ. This CDR3 comprises 15 residues. V shed 2 bases and J shed 10 bases, with 16 bases lying between them. The DNA for the CDR3 is TGCGCCAGCAGCTTAGGAGGGGACTCAAGGTCACCCCTCCACTTT. Its protein is CASSLGGDSRSPLHF. Full variable domain (outside the CDR3, taken from reference TRBV5-1 and TRBJ1-6): KAGVTQTPRYLIKTRGQQVTLSCSPISGHRSVSWYQQTPGQGLQFLFEYFSETQRNKGNFPGRFSGRQFSNSRSEMNVSTLELGDSALYLCASSLGGDSRSPLHFGNGTRLTVT.

The chain recombines TRBV9 with TRBJ2-6; possible D gene TRBD1, 5 bases. V lost 4 bases to trimming and J lost 0 bases, with 17 bases between them. Germline lookup yields CDR1 SGDLS and CDR2 YYNGEE. This CDR3 comprises 18 residues. DNA of the CDR3: TGTGCCAGCAGCATCCCCTCAGGACAACCCTCTGGGGCCAACGTCCTGACTTTC. Its protein is CASSIPSGQPSGANVLTF.

The chain uses TRBV20-1 and TRBJ1-5; 7 nucleotides agree with TRBD1. Germline V gene lookup returns CDR1 DFQATT and CDR2 SNEGSKA (reference sequence). This CDR3 is 15 amino acids long. V dropped 6 bases and J dropped 1; count of bases not matched to a gene: 9. The CDR3 DNA is TGCAGTGCCCGAAGGGGACAGAAAAGCAATCAGCCCCAGCATTTT. Residues: CSARRGQKSNQPQHF.

The gene calls are TRBV20-1 and TRBJ1-5, with 7 bases identical to TRBD1. Germline V lookup: CDR1 DFQATT, CDR2 SNEGSKA (reference sequence). The CDR3 runs 16 residues. The ends lost 3 bases at V and 0 bases at J; junction bases unmatched: 8. The CDR3 loop reads CSASRGQIFSNQPQHF. The DNA of the CDR3 is TGCAGTGCTAGTAGGGGACAGATATTTAGCAATCAGCCCCAGCATTTT.

The chain has TRBV29-1 and TRBJ1-2, with TRBD1 as a possible D gene (6 bases). The germline V gene encodes CDR1 SQVTM and CDR2 ANQGSEA. This CDR3 region has 14 residues. Trimming removed 3 bases at V and 5 bases at J, with 16 bases between. CDR3 nucleotides: TGCAGCGTTGACCCAGGGGATCGGATATATGGCTACACCTTC. This translates into CSVDPGDRIYGYTF.

The chain carries TRBV11-2 and TRBJ2-7; D might be TRBD1 (6 bases). With 7 bases removed from V and 5 bases from J, the gap between germline ends came to 24 bases. The CDR3 contains 16 residues. Germline CDR1 and CDR2: SGHAT and FQNNGV. The CDR3 DNA follows: TGTGCCAGCACCCCCCACGCCGGGACACGTAGGAACGAGCAGTACTTC. It encodes CASTPHAGTRRNEQYF.

V gene TRBV12-5 combines with J gene TRBJ2-7, with no clear D. Looked up from germline, CDR1 is LGHNT and CDR2 is FRNRAP. Trimming pared 1 base from V and 4 bases from J, leaving 5 bases between. This CDR3 spans 12 amino acids. The CDR3: CASGLGHYEQYF. The CDR3 nucleotides are TGTGCTAGTGGTTTGGGTCATTACGAGCAGTACTTC.

The chain recombines TRBV20-1 with TRBJ1-6; TRBD1 matches 10 bases. The CDR3 is 16 residues long. The germline gives CDR1 DFQATT, CDR2 SNEGSKA (reference sequence). After removal of 3 bases from V and 9 bases from J, the junction contained 11 bases not matched to a gene. CDR3 sequence (DNA): TGCAGTGCTAGGGACAGGGGGGACCATTCTCGTTCACCCCTCCACTTT. Its protein is CSARDRGDHSRSPLHF.